This T cell receptor beta chain was retrieved from a study of blood T cell repertoires in COVID-19. The CDR3 length is 11 residues. The V end was cut by 10 bases, the J end by 7 bases, with 8 bases between. Germline V CDR1 and CDR2: SEHNR, FQNEAQ (reference sequence). Method: immunoSEQ multiplex PCR; TCRdb's copy keeps in-frame clones and lacks some. This sample has 210,000 or so clones; roughly 79% occur once, and the top ten carry about 8.9%. Across 20 to 25 US areas, participants ranged in age from about 18 to 90 years. Participant-reported clinical history was the basis for cohort assignment. Sequencing was performed on PBMCs or T cells enriched from blood (not recorded which). The V gene is TRBV7-9, the J gene TRBJ1-6; weak D call: TRBD1 (6 bases). The sequence came from a woman aged 45 to 65 with acute COVID-19. CDR3 coding DNA: TGTGCCACGAGGGGGAATTCACCCCTCCACTTT. Its protein product is CATRGNSPLHF.